These 17 T cell receptor beta chains came from one sample sequenced in a study of shared clonotypes between healthy human individuals. Clones were sequenced by immunoSEQ multiplex PCR, and TCRdb holds only the in-frame ones, with some missing. This table has 900,000 to 1,200,000 clones, about four fifths appearing once. Material: memory CD4+ T cells from PBMCs. Indicated subset: CD45RA-negative fraction. The receptors derive from a man between 18 and 35 years old in good health. Some clones in this sample may be carry-over from other donors' samples.

This clone was seen a single time. Different DNA sequences within this sample yield the same CDR3. V and J are TRBV28 and TRBJ2-3, with D maybe TRBD2 (6 bases). The CDR3 sequence is 13 residues long. Germline assignment: CDR1 MDHEN and CDR2 SYDVKM. The V gene lost 8 bases and the J gene lost 2 bases, with 11 bases spanning the gap. The DNA for the CDR3 is TGTGCCAGCCGGGACTCCCACACAGATACGCAGTATTTT. Translated, it gives CASRDSHTDTQYF.

CDR3 sequence (DNA): TGTGCCAGCAGAGCCGGGACACATAACACTGAAGCTTTCTTT. It specifies CASRAGTHNTEAFF. V gene TRBV28 combines with J gene TRBJ1-1, with D possibly matching TRBD1 (6 bases). Looked up from germline, CDR1 is MDHEN and CDR2 is SYDVKM. Trimming cost V 6 bases and J 2 bases, with 13 bases left between them. The CDR3 runs to 14 residues.

This clone has a handful of counts. V usage is TRBV2 and J usage is TRBJ2-7, with 9 bases identical to TRBD2. Trimming cost V 0 bases and J 2 bases; bases outside gene matches: 14. This CDR3 spans 19 amino acids. Germline CDR1 is SNHLY and CDR2 is FYNNEI. The CDR3 DNA reads TGTGCCAGCAGTGAAGCTGGGGGTAGGGTCGCGGGAGGGCCCTACGAGCAGTACTTC. It is translated as CASSEAGGRVAGGPYEQYF.

The gene calls are TRBV29-1 and TRBJ2-5; D gene unclear. CDR1 SQVTM and CDR2 ANQGSEA come from the germline V gene. There are 13 residues in the CDR3. V lost 5 bases and J lost 7, with 17 bases in between. The CDR3 spells CSVPLQAGGTQYF. The CDR3 nucleotides read TGCAGCGTTCCCTTGCAGGCAGGCGGGACCCAGTACTTC. Using reference TRBV29-1 and TRBJ2-5 for the parts outside the CDR3, the full variable domain is SAVISQKPSRDICQRGTSLTIQCQVDSQVTMMFWYRQQPGQSLTLIATANQGSEATYESGFVIDKFPISRPNLTFSTLTVSNMSPEDSSIYLCSVPLQAGGTQYFGPGTRLLVL.

This clone was counted a few times. This chain joins TRBV28 and TRBJ2-7; D is unclear. The CDR3 spans 15 residues. Germline assignment: CDR1 MDHEN and CDR2 SYDVKM. The V gene lost 3 bases and the J gene lost 3 bases, with 15 bases spanning the gap. The CDR3 sequence is CASSLWQTPNYEQYF. For the CDR3, the DNA is TGTGCCAGCAGTTTGTGGCAGACTCCCAACTACGAGCAGTACTTC.

V usage is TRBV30 and J usage is TRBJ1-1; 7 nucleotides match TRBD1. This CDR3 is 14 amino acids long. The germline V gene encodes CDR1 GTSNPN and CDR2 SVGIG (reference sequence). V trimming: 3 bases; J trimming: 2 bases; junction bases outside the gene matches: 6. In DNA form, the CDR3 reads TGTGCCTGGAGACGGACAGGCAGAAACACTGAAGCTTTCTTT. Translating gives CAWRRTGRNTEAFF. The entire variable domain, with the rest obtained from reference TRBV30 and TRBJ1-1, is as follows: SQTIHQWPATLVQPVGSPLSLECTVEGTSNPNLYWYRQAAGRGLQLLFYSVGIGQISSEVPQNLSASRPQDRQFILSSKKLLLSDSGFYLCAWRRTGRNTEAFFGQGTRLTVV.

Here the CDR3 reads CASSIRPGRTYEQYF. Here the CDR3 DNA reads TGTGCCAGCAGTATAAGACCGGGACGGACGTACGAGCAGTACTTC. The chain joins TRBV27 to TRBJ2-7; TRBD1 or TRBD2 may be the D gene (5 bases each). CDR3 length: 15 amino acids. V was shortened by 5 bases and J by 4 bases, with 18 bases between the two germline ends. Germline CDR1 and CDR2: MNHEY and SMNVEV (reference sequence).

This clone has a handful of counts. The CDR3 loop reads CASSQVVRGQYGYTF. CDR3 DNA: TGCGCCAGCAGCCAAGTAGTCAGGGGGCAATATGGCTACACCTTC. The chain combines TRBV4-3 with TRBJ1-2, with 8 bases identical to TRBD1. Trimming cost V 1 base and J 5 bases; bases outside gene matches: 6. Germline loops: CDR1 LGHNA, CDR2 YSLEER. CDR3 length: 15 residues.

V and J are TRBV28 and TRBJ2-1; D perhaps matches TRBD2 (6 bases). The CDR3 runs to 15 residues. Germline CDR1 and CDR2: MDHEN and SYDVKM. V shed 7 bases and J shed 8 bases, with 21 bases lying between them. CDR3 region: CASTPGGATSYEQFF. CDR3 nucleotide sequence: TGTGCCAGCACCCCAGGCGGGGCTACGTCATATGAGCAGTTCTTC.

The chain uses TRBV29-1 and TRBJ1-2; a possible D gene is TRBD1 (6 bases). V shed 7 bases and J shed 4 bases, with 16 bases lying between them. The CDR3 has 13 amino acids. Germline V gene sequence: CDR1 SQVTM, CDR2 ANQGSEA. In nucleotides, the CDR3 is TGCAGCGGGGCGGACAGCGCCGGCTATGGCTACACCTTC. Translating gives CSGADSAGYGYTF.

This chain connects TRBV30 to TRBJ2-5; D may be TRBD1 or TRBD2 (5 bases each). CDR3 length equals 13 residues. CDR1 and CDR2 (germline): GTSNPN, SVGIG (reference sequence). V dropped 2 bases and J dropped 7 bases, with 14 bases sitting between them. CDR3 nucleotide sequence: TGTGCCTGGAGTCCCCTAGAGAGGGGGACCCAGTACTTC. Translation: CAWSPLERGTQYF.

Regarding this clone: Additional DNA sequences in this sample encode the identical CDR3. J is TRBJ1-1 and V is TRBV15, with D possibly TRBD1 on 6 matching bases. Trimming took off 1 base at V and 5 bases at J, with 8 bases between the two ends. This CDR3 contains 13 residues. CDR1 LNHNV and CDR2 YYDKDF come from the germline V gene (reference sequence). CDR3 loop: CATSRVQGTEAFF. The CDR3 DNA is TGTGCCACCAGCAGAGTCCAGGGGACTGAAGCTTTCTTT.

The chain is built from TRBV5-1 and TRBJ2-3, with D perhaps TRBD1 (6 bases). The length of the CDR3 is 15 residues. V lost 0 bases to trimming and J lost 1 base, with 9 bases between them. CDR1 and CDR2 from the germline V gene are SGHRS and YFSETQ. The CDR3 reads CASSLGDIRTDTQYF. The CDR3 nucleotides read TGCGCCAGCAGCTTGGGGGACATACGCACAGATACGCAGTATTTT.

The V call is TRBV6-6, the J call TRBJ2-7, with 7 bases matching TRBD2. Germline V gene data show CDR1 as MNHNY and CDR2 as SVGAGI (reference sequence). Germline trimming cut 0 bases from V and 5 bases from J; bases unmatched to any gene: 10. This CDR3 is built from 16 residues. The CDR3 here is CASSYSRLSGNNEQYF. The CDR3 region has the DNA TGTGCCAGCAGTTACTCCCGCCTGAGCGGGAATAACGAGCAGTACTTC.

About this clone: The same CDR3 arises from other DNA sequences in this sample as well. The chain combines TRBV18 with TRBJ2-3, with D perhaps TRBD2 (6 bases). CDR3 length equals 15 residues. The V gene lost 0 bases and the J gene lost 1 base, with 8 bases spanning the gap. CDR1 is KGHSH and CDR2 is LQKENI in the germline V gene. The CDR3 DNA is TGTGCCAGCTCACCACCGGGGGGTGGCACAGATACGCAGTATTTT. It yields the protein CASSPPGGGTDTQYF.

The V gene is TRBV5-6, the J gene TRBJ2-1, with D possibly matching TRBD2 (5 bases). In germline, CDR1 is SGHDT, CDR2 YYEEEE. The CDR3 has 16 residues. Trimming cost V 7 bases and J 4 bases, with 21 bases left between them. The CDR3 protein is CASFRTGKEEYNEQFF. In DNA form, the CDR3 reads TGTGCCAGCTTTAGGACCGGGAAGGAAGAGTACAATGAGCAGTTCTTC.

This clone has more than one count but fewer than ten. A read error is possible here, since a much larger clone lies one base away. J is TRBJ2-2 and V is TRBV28, with D unclear. Germline CDR1 is MDHEN and CDR2 is SYDVKM. Deletions cut 5 bases from V and 7 bases from J, with 8 bases between. This CDR3 contains 12 residues. The CDR3 DNA follows: TGTGCCAGCAGTCGAACGCTCGGGGAGCTGTTTTTT. Translating it yields CASSRTLGELFF.